This is a list of T cell receptor beta chains from one sample in a study of CD8 T cells in Susac syndrome. TCRdb redid the calling of the immunoSEQ multiplex PCR reads with MiXCR, one entry per CDR3 protein. The data contain some 200,000 distinct CDR3 sequences, about 95% of them seen just once; the ten biggest clones take up approximately 0.098%. Material: CD4+ T cells from PBMCs. These receptors were collected from a human donor in good health. Each CDR3 is given with its conserved first and last residue. The D gene is left open where the match is weak.

v_gene	d_gene	j_gene	CDR3aa
TRBV20-1	NA	TRBJ2-1	CSVPGYNEQFF
TRBV24-1	NA	TRBJ2-1	CATSEAHREQFF
TRBV9	NA	TRBJ2-7	CASSVEEGGAYEQYF
TRBV9	TRBD2	TRBJ2-3	CASSGQRGYSTDTQYF
TRBV13	NA	TRBJ2-1	CASASHEQFF
TRBV7-2	TRBD2	TRBJ2-7	CASSLGTSESYEQYF
TRBV28	NA	TRBJ1-3	CASSLGGDSGNTIYF
TRBV28	TRBD1	TRBJ1-1	CATSEGRQGAFF
TRBV28	NA	TRBJ2-5	CASSTQETQYF
TRBV5-8	NA	TRBJ1-2	CASSLERVSYTF
TRBV20-1	NA	TRBJ1-1	CSAQTDEAFF
TRBV4-3	NA	TRBJ2-3	CASSQDLGVKDTQYF
TRBV7-2	NA	TRBJ2-1	CASSLGANRHNEQFF
TRBV29-1	NA	TRBJ1-1	CSVVSANTEAFF
TRBV29-1	NA	TRBJ2-5	CSVEDYKGWETQYF
TRBV5-6	NA	TRBJ2-3	CASSGSRRDTQYF
TRBV27	TRBD1	TRBJ2-7	CASSFNPGQGSYEQYF
TRBV7-9	NA	TRBJ2-1	CASSLASYNEQFF
TRBV5-1	NA	TRBJ1-1	CASSLVPGNTEAFF
TRBV3-1	NA	TRBJ2-5	CASSPRTRGQETQYF
TRBV12-3/TRBV12-4	TRBD1	TRBJ2-4	CASTRDRAAKNIQYF
TRBV15	NA	TRBJ2-3	CATSRVADTQYF
TRBV9	NA	TRBJ1-1	CASSGGRRVAFF
TRBV30	TRBD1	TRBJ1-2	CAWSRDRGGYTF
TRBV5-1	NA	TRBJ2-7	CASSLSPGNYEQYF
TRBV7-2	NA	TRBJ1-1	CASSPPGRGQTEAFF
TRBV30	NA	TRBJ1-1	CAWRGVTGTSFF
TRBV20-1	NA	TRBJ2-4	CSARDWGPDIQYF
TRBV4-3	TRBD1	TRBJ1-2	CASSQDGQGAYGYTF
TRBV2	NA	TRBJ1-5	CASRRDQPQHF
TRBV10-2	NA	TRBJ2-3	CASSDRGGADTQYF
TRBV4-3	TRBD2	TRBJ2-1	CASSQDPPTGTSGYNEQFF
TRBV7-2	NA	TRBJ2-1	CASSPDVNNEQFF
TRBV20-1	TRBD1	TRBJ1-2	CSAVTWGTGHYGYTF
TRBV28	NA	TRBJ2-4	CASMIRGSKNIQYF
TRBV7-2	TRBD2	TRBJ2-7	CASSWGLADSYEQYF
TRBV3-1	NA	TRBJ1-1	CASSTTDNTEAFF
TRBV29-1	TRBD2	TRBJ2-1	CSVSRLAGDPNEQFF
TRBV28	NA	TRBJ1-2	CAIPSQGRLGYTF
TRBV15	NA	TRBJ1-5	CATSNTAGPLPNQPQHF
TRBV20-1	NA	TRBJ2-5	CSANRAEETQYF
TRBV4-2	TRBD1	TRBJ2-7	CASRHTGVSDYEQYF
TRBV28	TRBD1	TRBJ2-5	CASSPRSGGGETQYF
TRBV7-9	TRBD2	TRBJ2-3	CASSPRRLAGRRDTQYF
TRBV30	NA	TRBJ2-1	CAWSRQVYNEQFF
TRBV5-1	NA	TRBJ1-5	CASSLTIGNNQPQHF
TRBV29-1	NA	TRBJ2-6	CSVGRVGANVLTF
TRBV24-1	NA	TRBJ2-2	CATSDRTGELFF
TRBV7-3	TRBD1	TRBJ2-7	CASSLFGTEDHEQYF
TRBV15	NA	TRBJ2-7	CATSRDGGFSYEQYF
TRBV6-2/TRBV6-3	NA	TRBJ2-1	CASSAGQSSYNEQFF
TRBV6-6	TRBD2	TRBJ2-7	CASSYGTSKIEQYF
TRBV4-3	TRBD2	TRBJ2-1	CASSQEDQRGSYNEQFF
TRBV29-1	NA	TRBJ2-5	CSVRTWVLETQYF
TRBV20-1	NA	TRBJ2-3	CSVSTGGTDTQYF
TRBV25-1	NA	TRBJ1-4	CASSDGNKGEKLFF